The rows below give T cell receptor beta chains drawn from one sample of a study of blood T cell repertoires in COVID-19. Assay: immunoSEQ multiplex PCR; the TCRdb copy retains only in-frame clones and omits some. Of about 130,000 clones in the sample, roughly 80% were seen once. The sample comprised peripheral blood. These receptors all come from a man between 60 and 70 years old with acute or convalescent COVID-19. The CDR3 runs from the conserved cysteine through the conserved F or W. The order of the fields is clone size, V gene, D gene, J gene, CDR3 protein, CDR3 DNA. D genes are given only for firm matches. The size of a clone is reported for some rows only, either as once, few or many, or as a class for expanded clones.

>.|TRBV7-8|.|TRBJ1-4
CASSLEGRGGVKLFF
TGTGCCAGCAGCTTAGAGGGTCGGGGTGGGGTTAAACTGTTTTTT
>.|TRBV2|.|TRBJ1-2
CASNRDVEGYTF
TGTGCCAGCAACAGGGATGTTGAAGGCTACACCTTC
>.|TRBV5-6|TRBD1|TRBJ1-2
CASRRTGAHGYTF
TGTGCCAGCAGACGGACAGGGGCTCATGGCTACACCTTC
>.|TRBV10-3|TRBD2|TRBJ2-4
CAISEGLAGFIQYF
TGTGCCATCAGTGAGGGACTAGCGGGTTTTATTCAGTACTTC
>.|TRBV27|TRBD1|TRBJ1-2
CASSEVRGRSGYTF
TGTGCCAGCAGCGAAGTCAGGGGGCGTTCTGGCTACACCTTC
>.|TRBV24-1|.|TRBJ2-1
CATSDLRPRGYNEQFF
TGTGCCACCAGCGATTTGAGACCTCGAGGTTACAATGAGCAGTTCTTC
>.|TRBV6-1|.|TRBJ1-2
CASSDMGSPLPNYGYTF
TGTGCCAGCAGTGATATGGGCAGCCCTCTTCCTAACTATGGCTACACCTTC
>.|TRBV10-1|.|TRBJ2-1
CASSETTGSYNEQFF
TGCGCCAGCAGTGAAACGACAGGATCCTACAATGAGCAGTTCTTC
>.|TRBV9|TRBD2|TRBJ2-3
CASSPLTSGGFTDTQYF
TGTGCCAGCAGCCCACTGACTAGCGGGGGGTTCACAGATACGCAGTATTTT
>.|TRBV5-1|.|TRBJ1-4
CASSSPRGEKLFF
TGCGCCAGCAGCAGCCCCAGGGGCGAAAAACTGTTTTTT
>.|TRBV14|TRBD1|TRBJ1-2
CASSRDRGLSYGYTF
TGTGCCAGCAGCCGAGACAGGGGGCTGAGCTATGGCTACACCTTC
>once|TRBV30|.|TRBJ2-5
CAWSVMGETQYF
TGTGCCTGGAGTGTAATGGGCGAGACCCAGTACTTC
>.|TRBV2|.|TRBJ2-5
CASRRQVKETQYF
TGTGCCAGCAGAAGACAGGTTAAGGAGACCCAGTACTTC
>few|TRBV27|TRBD1|TRBJ2-7
CASSSTGTGAYEQYF
TGTGCCAGCAGTTCTACCGGGACAGGGGCCTACGAGCAGTACTTC
>.|TRBV3-1/TRBV3-2|.|TRBJ2-7
CASSQLFTGSYEQYF
TGTGCCAGCAGCCAACTTTTCACAGGATCCTACGAGCAGTACTTC
>.|TRBV7-2|.|TRBJ1-2
CASSLVPGSYGYTF
TGTGCCAGCAGCTTAGTCCCAGGTTCCTATGGCTACACCTTC
>.|TRBV5-1|.|TRBJ2-1
CASSFGSSGSYNEQFF
TGCGCCAGCAGCTTCGGAAGCAGCGGCTCCTACAATGAGCAGTTCTTC
>.|TRBV19|TRBD1|TRBJ1-1
CASHSGGNTEAFF
TGTGCCAGTCACTCAGGGGGGAACACTGAAGCTTTCTTT
>.|TRBV5-6|.|TRBJ1-4
CASSFGAGVNNEKLFF
TGTGCCAGCAGCTTCGGAGCAGGGGTAAACAATGAAAAACTGTTTTTT
>.|TRBV30|TRBD1|TRBJ1-2
CAWSRDSSNYGYTF
TGTGCCTGGAGTCGGGACAGTTCTAACTATGGCTACACCTTC
>.|TRBV15|TRBD2|TRBJ2-1
CATSRGLAGDSYNEQFF
TGTGCCACCAGCAGAGGCTTAGCGGGGGACTCCTACAATGAGCAGTTCTTC
>.|TRBV19|TRBD1|TRBJ1-2
CASSIDRGFTGYGYTF
TGTGCCAGTAGTATCGACAGGGGCTTCACGGGCTATGGCTACACCTTC
>.|TRBV5-8|TRBD1|TRBJ1-5
CASTRRTGYNQPQHF
TGTGCCAGCACCAGAAGGACAGGGTACAATCAGCCCCAGCATTTT
>.|TRBV3-1/TRBV3-2|.|TRBJ1-6
CASSQDGQGMNSPLHF
TGTGCCAGCAGCCAAGATGGTCAGGGGATGAATTCACCCCTCCACTTT
>once|TRBV12-3/TRBV12-4|TRBD1|TRBJ1-1
CASRTGGTRAFF
TGTGCCAGCAGGACAGGGGGAACTAGAGCTTTCTTT
>once|TRBV5-6|TRBD1|TRBJ2-1
CASSLRQGIYNEQFF
TGTGCCAGCAGCCTGCGACAGGGAATATACAATGAGCAGTTCTTC
>.|TRBV5-4|TRBD1|TRBJ1-2
CASSSRQGAANYGYTF
TGTGCCAGCAGCTCTAGACAGGGGGCGGCTAACTATGGCTACACCTTC
>.|TRBV30|TRBD2|TRBJ2-3
CAWRLAGGRDTQYF
TGTGCCTGGAGACTAGCGGGGGGCCGGGATACGCAGTATTTT
>few|TRBV5-6|TRBD1|TRBJ2-2
CASSPFRGPRTGELFF
TGTGCCAGCAGCCCATTCAGGGGGCCAAGGACCGGGGAGCTGTTTTTT
>.|TRBV13|TRBD2|TRBJ2-1
CASSGMGLAFNEQFF
TGTGCCAGCAGCGGCATGGGACTAGCTTTCAATGAGCAGTTCTTC
>.|TRBV7-2|TRBD2|TRBJ2-3
CASSSNLGTSGDTDTQYF
TGTGCCAGCAGCTCGAACCTGGGGACTAGCGGGGATACAGATACGCAGTATTTT
>.|TRBV18|.|TRBJ1-1
CASSPDPGRGTEAFF
TGTGCCAGCTCCCCCGACCCAGGGCGGGGCACTGAAGCTTTCTTT
>.|TRBV6-5|.|TRBJ2-7
CASRGSYEQYF
TGTGCCAGTAGGGGGTCGTACGAGCAGTACTTC
>.|TRBV27|.|TRBJ1-6
CASSILPFRSLHF
TGTGCCAGCAGTATCTTACCTTTCAGGTCCCTCCACTTT
>few|TRBV3-1/TRBV3-2|.|TRBJ2-2
CASSLTAGELFF
TGTGCCAGCAGCCTCACGGCCGGGGAGCTGTTTTTT
>medium-sized|TRBV5-4|.|TRBJ1-2
CASSLAGGNANYGYTF
TGTGCCAGCAGCTTGGCCGGCGGGAACGCTAACTATGGCTACACCTTC
>.|TRBV3-1/TRBV3-2|.|TRBJ1-5
CASSSGGRQPQHF
TGTGCCAGCAGTTCGGGGGGTAGGCAGCCCCAGCATTTT
>.|TRBV3-1/TRBV3-2|.|TRBJ2-6
CASSSEAFLWSSGANVLTF
TGTGCCAGCAGCTCAGAGGCTTTTTTGTGGAGCTCTGGGGCCAACGTCCTGACTTTC
>.|TRBV6-6|TRBD1|TRBJ1-5
CASRKRQGPQPQHF
TGTGCCAGCAGAAAACGACAGGGTCCTCAGCCCCAGCATTTT
>.|TRBV5-1|TRBD1|TRBJ2-2
CASSRTGGDSTGELFF
TGCGCCAGCAGCCGCACAGGGGGCGATAGCACCGGGGAGCTGTTTTTT
>.|TRBV7-3|TRBD1|TRBJ1-2
CASSLNRGYGYTF
TGTGCCAGCAGCTTAAACAGGGGGTATGGCTACACCTTC
>.|TRBV19|.|TRBJ1-5
CASRKQEPSNQPQHF
TGTGCCAGTAGGAAACAGGAGCCGAGCAATCAGCCCCAGCATTTT
>.|TRBV21-1|.|TRBJ2-5
CASSKGETGYGVRETQYF
TGTGCCAGCAGCAAAGGGGAGACTGGGTATGGGGTACGAGAGACCCAGTACTTC